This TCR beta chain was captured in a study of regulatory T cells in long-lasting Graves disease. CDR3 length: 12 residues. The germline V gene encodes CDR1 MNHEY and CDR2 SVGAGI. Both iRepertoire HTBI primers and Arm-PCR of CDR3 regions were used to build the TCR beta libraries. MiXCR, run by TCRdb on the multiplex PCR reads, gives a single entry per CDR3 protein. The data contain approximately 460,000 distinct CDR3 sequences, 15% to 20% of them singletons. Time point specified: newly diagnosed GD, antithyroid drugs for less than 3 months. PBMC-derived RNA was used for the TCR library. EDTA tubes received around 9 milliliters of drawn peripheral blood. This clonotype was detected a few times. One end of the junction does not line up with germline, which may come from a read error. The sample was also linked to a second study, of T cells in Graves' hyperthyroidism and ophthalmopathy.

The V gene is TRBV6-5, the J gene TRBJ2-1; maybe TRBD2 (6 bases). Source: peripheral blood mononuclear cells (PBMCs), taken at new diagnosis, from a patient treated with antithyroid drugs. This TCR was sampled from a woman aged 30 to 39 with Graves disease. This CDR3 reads CASSYTSGSGVF. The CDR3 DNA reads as TGTGCCAGCAGTTACACCTCCGGCTCGGGGGTCTTC.